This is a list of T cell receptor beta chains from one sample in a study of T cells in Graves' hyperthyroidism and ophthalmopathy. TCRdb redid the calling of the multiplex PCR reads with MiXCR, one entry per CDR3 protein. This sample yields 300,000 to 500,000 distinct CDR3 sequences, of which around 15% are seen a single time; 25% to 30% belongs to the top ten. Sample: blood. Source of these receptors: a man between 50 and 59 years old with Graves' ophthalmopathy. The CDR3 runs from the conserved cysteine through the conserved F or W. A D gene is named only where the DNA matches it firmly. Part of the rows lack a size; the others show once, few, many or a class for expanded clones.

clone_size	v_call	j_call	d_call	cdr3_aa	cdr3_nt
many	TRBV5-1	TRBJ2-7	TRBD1	CASSLLTGLNSYEQYF	TGCGCCAGCAGCTTGTTGACAGGGCTCAACTCCTACGAGCAGTACTTC
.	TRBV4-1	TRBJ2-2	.	CASSQARAGTGELFF	TGCGCCAGCAGCCAAGCGCGGGCAGGGACCGGGGAGCTGTTTTTT
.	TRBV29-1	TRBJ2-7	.	CSAGGTRSTYEQYF	TGCAGCGCTGGTGGAACCCGTTCCACCTACGAGCAGTACTTC
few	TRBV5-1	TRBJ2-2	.	CASSLEGGPATGELFF	TGCGCCAGCAGCTTGGAGGGGGGGCCGGCTACCGGGGAGCTGTTTTTT
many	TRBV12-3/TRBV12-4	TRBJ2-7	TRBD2	CASSRGTTLSYEQYF	TGTGCCAGCAGCCGCGGGACTACCCTGTCCTACGAGCAGTACTTC
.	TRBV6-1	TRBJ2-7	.	CASREGVYYEQYF	TGTGCCAGCAGAGAAGGGGTTTACTACGAGCAGTACTTC
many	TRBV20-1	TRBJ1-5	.	CSATRAGTSNQPQHF	TGCAGTGCTACCCGTGCGGGGACTAGCAATCAGCCCCAGCATTTT
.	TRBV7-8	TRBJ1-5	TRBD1	CASSPRRGPQPQHF	TGTGCCAGCAGCCCCCGCAGGGGGCCTCAGCCCCAGCATTTT
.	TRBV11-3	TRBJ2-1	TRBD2	CASGLAGADEQFF	TGTGCCAGCGGACTAGCGGGAGCGGATGAGCAGTTCTTC
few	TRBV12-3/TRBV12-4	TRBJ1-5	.	CASSFMGENQPQHF	TGTGCCAGCAGTTTTATGGGGGAAAATCAGCCCCAGCATTTT
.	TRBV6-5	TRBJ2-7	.	CASSYFPSSASYEQYF	TGTGCCAGCAGTTACTTCCCCTCTTCAGCCTCCTACGAGCAGTACTTC
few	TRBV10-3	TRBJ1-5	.	CAISDWTGSNQPQHF	TGTGCCATCAGTGATTGGACGGGGAGCAATCAGCCCCAGCATTTT
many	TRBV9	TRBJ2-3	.	CASSVESGNPTDTQYF	TGTGCCAGCAGCGTAGAATCTGGGAACCCCACAGATACGCAGTATTTT
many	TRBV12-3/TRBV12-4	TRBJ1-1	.	CASSPGGEAFF	TGTGCCAGCAGTCCCGGGGGGGAAGCTTTCTTT
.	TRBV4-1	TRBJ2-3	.	CASSPIGYSTDTQYF	TGCGCCAGCAGCCCAATCGGGTATAGCACAGATACGCAGTATTTT
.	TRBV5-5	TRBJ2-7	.	CASNNWGQGRYEQYF	TGTGCCAGCAACAATTGGGGGCAGGGTCGATACGAGCAGTACTTC
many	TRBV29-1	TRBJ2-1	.	CSVEEYRENEQFF	TGCAGCGTTGAAGAGTACCGTGAAAATGAGCAGTTCTTC
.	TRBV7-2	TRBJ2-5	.	CAIATLETQYF	TGTGCCATAGCTACCCTAGAGACCCAGTACTTC
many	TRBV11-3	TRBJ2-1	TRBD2	CASSFAGAISYNEQFF	TGTGCCAGCAGCTTTGCGGGAGCGATCTCCTACAATGAGCAGTTCTTC
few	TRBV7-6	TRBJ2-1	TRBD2	CASSLVSGESSYNEQFF	TGTGCCAGCAGCTTAGTGAGCGGGGAAAGCTCCTACAATGAGCAGTTCTTC
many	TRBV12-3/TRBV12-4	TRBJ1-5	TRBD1	CASSSRDSQPQHF	TGTGCCAGCAGCAGCCGGGACAGCCAGCCCCAGCATTTT
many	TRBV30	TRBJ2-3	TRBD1	CAAPGQKTDTQYF	TGTGCCGCGCCGGGACAGAAAACAGATACGCAGTATTTT
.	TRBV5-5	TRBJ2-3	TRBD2	CASSLASGMSTDTQYF	TGTGCCAGCAGCTTGGCTAGCGGGATGAGCACAGATACGCAGTATTTT
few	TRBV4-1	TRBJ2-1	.	CARGAAAGIDNEQFF	TGCGCCAGGGGCGCAGCCGCGGGGATAGACAATGAGCAGTTCTTC
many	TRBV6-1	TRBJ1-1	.	CASSTSLRTEAFF	TGTGCCAGCAGCACGTCGTTAAGGACTGAAGCTTTCTTT
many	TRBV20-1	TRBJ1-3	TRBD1	CSASQGGRSVNTIYF	TGCAGTGCTTCTCAGGGGGGAAGATCGGTTAACACCATATATTTT
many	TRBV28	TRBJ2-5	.	CASRLGRETQYF	TGTGCCAGCAGGCTAGGTAGAGAGACCCAGTACTTC
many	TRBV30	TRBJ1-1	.	CAWSLPGGRNTEAFF	TGTGCCTGGAGTCTCCCGGGGGGCAGGAACACTGAAGCTTTCTTT
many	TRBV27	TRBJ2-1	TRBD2	CASSSRLAAPNNEQFF	TGTGCCAGCAGTTCCAGACTAGCAGCCCCTAACAATGAGCAGTTCTTC
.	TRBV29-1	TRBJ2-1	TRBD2	CSVLGGDVEQFF	TGCAGCGTCTTGGGGGGGGACGTTGAGCAGTTCTTC
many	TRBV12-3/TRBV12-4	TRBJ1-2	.	CASSLGARNYGYTF	TGTGCCAGCAGTTTAGGGGCGCGGAACTATGGCTACACCTTC
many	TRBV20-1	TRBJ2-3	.	CSARDLAIEDTQYF	TGCAGTGCTAGAGATCTCGCAATTGAAGATACGCAGTATTTT
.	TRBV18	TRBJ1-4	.	CASSNLDGKNEKLFF	TGTGCCAGCTCAAACCTCGACGGAAAAAATGAAAAACTGTTTTTT
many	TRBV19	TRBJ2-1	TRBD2	CASSPRRGSGRAKAHNEQFF	TGTGCCAGTAGTCCCCGTCGCGGTAGCGGGAGGGCCAAGGCCCACAATGAGCAGTTCTTC
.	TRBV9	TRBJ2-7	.	CASSVGGGTLEQYF	TGTGCCAGCAGCGTCGGAGGGGGAACCCTCGAGCAGTACTTC
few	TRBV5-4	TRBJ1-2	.	CASSPGTPGGYTF	TGTGCCAGCAGCCCCGGGACTCCGGGGGGCTACACCTTC
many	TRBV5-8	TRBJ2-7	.	CASSLGRGAPEQYF	TGTGCCAGCAGCTTGGGGAGGGGGGCGCCCGAGCAGTACTTC
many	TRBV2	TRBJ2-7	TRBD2	CASKRAGALSYEQYF	TGTGCCAGCAAGAGAGCGGGGGCCCTCTCCTACGAGCAGTACTTC
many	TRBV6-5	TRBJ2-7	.	CASSYSAPAKGWVYEQYF	TGTGCCAGCAGTTACTCCGCGCCGGCCAAAGGATGGGTTTACGAGCAGTACTTC
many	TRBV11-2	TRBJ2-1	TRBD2	CASRRNGTSGSGEQFF	TGTGCCAGCAGACGGAACGGGACTAGCGGGAGCGGTGAGCAGTTCTTC
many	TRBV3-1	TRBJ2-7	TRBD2	CASSPGLAVYEQYF	TGTGCCAGCAGCCCCGGACTAGCGGTATACGAGCAGTACTTC
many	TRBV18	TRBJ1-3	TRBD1	CASSPGTASSGNTIYF	TGTGCCAGCTCACCGGGGACAGCCAGCTCTGGAAACACCATATATTTT
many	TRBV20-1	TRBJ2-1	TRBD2	CSAVAGSSYNEQFF	TGCAGTGCGGTAGCGGGATCCTCCTACAATGAGCAGTTCTTC
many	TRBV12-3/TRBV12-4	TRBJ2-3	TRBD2	CASFSSGAGDTQYF	TGTGCCAGCTTCTCTAGCGGGGCTGGGGATACGCAGTATTTT
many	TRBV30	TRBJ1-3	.	CAWSVGQTSTIYF	TGTGCCTGGAGTGTAGGGCAGACCAGCACCATATATTTT
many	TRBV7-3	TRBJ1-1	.	CASLVAGSEAFF	TGTGCCAGCCTTGTCGCGGGGTCTGAAGCTTTCTTT
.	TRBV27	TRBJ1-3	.	CASSSLRPGDSGNTIYF	TGTGCCAGCAGTTCCCTACGGCCAGGGGATTCTGGAAACACCATATATTTT
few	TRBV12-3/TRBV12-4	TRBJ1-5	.	CASSLADVMSQPQHF	TGTGCCAGCAGTTTAGCAGACGTTATGAGTCAGCCCCAGCATTTT
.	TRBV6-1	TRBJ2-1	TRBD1	CASSEWMGQGVRSSYNEQFF	TGTGCCAGCAGTGAATGGATGGGACAGGGGGTTCGAAGCTCCTACAATGAGCAGTTCTTC
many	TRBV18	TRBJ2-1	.	CASSPRESLYNEQFF	TGTGCCAGCTCACCCCGGGAGTCTCTCTACAATGAGCAGTTCTTC
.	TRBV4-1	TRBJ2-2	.	CASSQDKGDGGELFF	TGCGCCAGCAGCCAAGATAAGGGGGACGGCGGGGAGCTGTTTTTT
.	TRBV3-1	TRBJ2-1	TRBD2	CASRQAGGGPHNEQFF	TGTGCCAGCAGACAAGCCGGGGGAGGGCCCCACAATGAGCAGTTCTTC
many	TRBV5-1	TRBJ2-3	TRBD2	CASSPVGGADTQYF	TGCGCCAGCAGCCCCGTTGGGGGGGCAGATACGCAGTATTTT
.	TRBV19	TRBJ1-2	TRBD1	CASSSHGQARNYGYTF	TGTGCCAGTAGTAGCCACGGACAGGCGAGAAACTATGGCTACACCTTC
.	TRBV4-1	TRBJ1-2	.	CASSQEERGGAGYTF	TGCGCCAGCAGCCAAGAAGAGCGGGGGGGGGCTGGCTACACCTTC
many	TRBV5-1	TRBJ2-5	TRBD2	CASSSGTSSHQMVTQYF	TGCGCCAGCAGCTCCGGGACTAGCAGCCATCAAATGGTGACCCAGTACTTC
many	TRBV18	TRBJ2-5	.	CASSPVIETQYF	TGTGCCAGCTCACCAGTTATAGAGACCCAGTACTTC
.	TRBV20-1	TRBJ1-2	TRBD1	CSAPRQGAGGYTF	TGCAGTGCTCCCAGACAGGGGGCGGGTGGCTACACCTTC
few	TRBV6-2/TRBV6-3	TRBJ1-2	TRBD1	CASESPGQKESNYGYTF	TGTGCCAGCGAGTCACCGGGACAGAAAGAGTCTAACTATGGCTACACCTTC